This TCR beta chain was recorded in a study of blood T cell repertoires in COVID-19. Study as a whole: Both acute and convalescent COVID-19 samples were obtained from the United States, Italy and Spain.

The assay was immunoSEQ multiplex PCR, and TCRdb's table has in-frame clones only and misses some. The repertoire has hundreds of thousands of clones, around nine tenths of them found once; the top ten carry approximately 1.6%. The CDR3 covers 14 residues. Germline V gene data show CDR1 as LNHDA and CDR2 as SQIVND (reference sequence). V lost 2 bases, J lost 3 bases, and 11 bases lay in between. The sequence derives from a woman in her forties or fifties who had recovered from COVID-19. This sequence joins TRBV19 and TRBJ2-7; TRBD2 might be the D (6 bases). The sequenced sample was PBMCs or T cells enriched from blood (not recorded which). This CDR3 reads CASSIRGNLYEQYF. In DNA, the CDR3 is TGTGCCAGTAGTATACGGGGGAACCTCTACGAGCAGTACTTC.